This T cell receptor (beta chain) emerged from a study of cytomegalovirus exposure and HLA in healthy donors. Study-wide context: The same platform as the roughly 630 first-cohort repertoires was used for the 110 or so validation repertoires, a later analysis reported.

The repertoire was sequenced with immunoSEQ multiplex PCR; TCRdb's copy has only in-frame clones and lacks some. The sample carries 280,000 or so clones, approximately 90% recorded once. The V end lost 8 bases, the J end lost 2 bases, and 7 bases lay between the germline ends. This CDR3 spans 12 amino acids. Germline CDR1 reads MNHEY; CDR2 reads SVGAGI. This sequence originates from a young woman in good health and CMV-seronegative. The gene calls are TRBV6-5 and TRBJ2-1, with D maybe TRBD1 (6 bases). The sample taken for sequencing was PBMCs. Here the CDR3 DNA reads TGTGCCAGCCGGGACACCTACAATGAGCAGTTCTTC. Protein sequence: CASRDTYNEQFF.